This T cell receptor (beta chain) was identified during a study of T cell repertoires in cytomegalovirus infection. TCRdb used MiXCR to reprocess the reads, holding one entry per CDR3 protein. The table lists around 900,000 distinct CDR3 sequences, around 30% of them singletons. With 2 bases removed from V and 1 base from J, the gap between germline ends came to 9 bases. The CDR3 loop spans 14 amino acids. Germline V gene sequence: CDR1 SGHRS, CDR2 YFSETQ. About this clonotype itself: Its target is unknown.

The V and J genes are TRBV5-1 and TRBJ1-1; D is unresolved. This clonotype was sampled from a human donor in good health (CMV status not recorded). Some clones in this sample may be carry-over from other donors' samples. Here the sequenced sample was cultured CD8+ T cells from PBMCs, taken from culture after CMV antigen stimulation. CDR3 bases: TGCGCCAGCAGCTTAAGACCGCCGAACACTGAAGCTTTCTTT. Amino acids: CASSLRPPNTEAFF. Variable domain in full (rest from reference TRBV5-1 and TRBJ1-1): KAGVTQTPRYLIKTRGQQVTLSCSPISGHRSVSWYQQTPGQGLQFLFEYFSETQRNKGNFPGRFSGRQFSNSRSEMNVSTLELGDSALYLCASSLRPPNTEAFFGQGTRLTVV.